These 9 T cell receptor beta chains were all obtained from the same sample, sequenced in a study of T-cell reconstitution after alpha-beta-depleted transplantation in children. Unique molecular identifiers featured in how the TCRbeta library was prepared. TCRdb redid the calling of the PCR reads with MiXCR, one entry per CDR3 protein. The sample lists approximately 130,000 distinct CDR3 sequences; roughly 10% were seen once. The starting material was PBMCs, mostly from graft donor cells, obtained 180 days after TCRalphabeta/CD19-depleted stem cell transplant. Receptors were obtained from a girl less than two years old who had a stem cell transplant for combined immunodeficiency, so the T cells may come from the graft donor.

This clonotype was found a few times. The chain uses TRBV5-7 and TRBJ2-5; D is unclear. TRBV5-7 is recorded as an ORF, its role being uncertain. Between the trimmed V and J ends, which lost 8 bases and 1 base, there was a span of 12 bases. The CDR3 length is 13 residues. The CDR3 bases are TGTGCCAGGGGCCCAGAGTTCCAAGAGACCCAGTACTTC. It specifies CARGPEFQETQYF.

At least ten counts were recorded for this clonotype. J is TRBJ2-4 and V is TRBV20-1; no firm D call. Trimming took off 3 bases at V and 4 bases at J, with 10 bases between the two ends. The CDR3 loop spans 13 amino acids. Germline lookup yields CDR1 DFQATT and CDR2 SNEGSKA (reference sequence). Here the CDR3 reads CSARWELKNIQYF. The DNA of the CDR3 is TGCAGTGCTAGGTGGGAACTAAAAAACATTCAGTACTTC.

V usage is TRBV5-1 and J usage is TRBJ1-6, with D perhaps TRBD1 (5 bases). Per germline, CDR1 SGHRS and CDR2 YFSETQ. V lost 3 bases and J 5 bases, leaving 12 bases between the germline ends. The CDR3 is made up of 15 amino acids. CDR3: CASSSGPGDNSPLHF. CDR3 in DNA: TGCGCCAGCAGCTCGGGACCAGGTGATAATTCACCCCTCCACTTT. The full variable domain, completed using reference TRBV5-1 and TRBJ1-6, is KAGVTQTPRYLIKTRGQQVTLSCSPISGHRSVSWYQQTPGQGLQFLFEYFSETQRNKGNFPGRFSGRQFSNSRSEMNVSTLELGDSALYLCASSSGPGDNSPLHFGNGTRLTVT.

The V and J genes are TRBV24-1 and TRBJ2-7, with TRBD1 identical over 8 bases. Trimming cost V 5 bases and J 2 bases; bases outside gene matches: 10. This CDR3 comprises 16 residues. Germline assignment: CDR1 KGHDR and CDR2 SFDVKD. The CDR3 sequence: CATSAPGETGAYEQYF. Written as DNA, the CDR3 is TGTGCCACCAGTGCCCCTGGGGAGACAGGGGCCTACGAGCAGTACTTC.

The CDR3 sequence is CASSLVVGGSTKNIQYF. DNA of the CDR3: TGTGCCAGCAGCTTAGTCGTCGGGGGATCAACCAAAAACATTCAGTACTTC. The chain couples TRBV13 to TRBJ2-4; tentatively, D is TRBD2 (6 bases). This CDR3 has 17 amino acids. Trimming took off 1 base at V and 2 bases at J, with 15 bases between the two ends. CDR1 PRHDT and CDR2 FYEKMQ come from the germline V gene (reference sequence).

The CDR3 protein is CSVAARLEQYF. The DNA for the CDR3 is TGCAGCGTTGCGGCTCGTCTCGAGCAGTACTTC. V is TRBV29-1 and J is TRBJ2-7; D gene ambiguous. The CDR3 totals 11 residues. Trimming took 4 bases from V and 6 from J, leaving 10 bases between them. Germline assignment: CDR1 SQVTM and CDR2 ANQGSEA.

This clonotype turned up a few times. The rearrangement uses TRBV30 and TRBJ2-5, with TRBD1 matching 7 bases. Per germline, CDR1 GTSNPN and CDR2 SVGIG (reference sequence). The CDR3 is 15 residues long. The J segment lost 1 base and the V segment lost 1 base, leaving 6 bases of the junction unmatched. The CDR3 DNA reads TGTGCCTGGAGTGGGGGACAGCCCTTCCAAGAGACCCAGTACTTC. Protein product: CAWSGGQPFQETQYF.

This clonotype appeared a few times. At one end the junction does not follow the germline gene, possibly because of a read error. The chain combines TRBV3-1 with TRBJ1-2; tentative D call: TRBD1 (5 bases). Per germline, CDR1 LGHDT and CDR2 YNNKEL (reference sequence). The CDR3 loop spans 13 amino acids. The CDR3 loop reads CASSPPRRTFLRF. The CDR3 coding sequence is TGTGCCAGCAGCCCTCCCCGGAGGACATTCCTTCGCTTC.

V is TRBV20-1 and J is TRBJ2-3; TRBD2 matches at 9 bases. This CDR3 spans 13 amino acids. From germline, CDR1 is DFQATT and CDR2 SNEGSKA (reference sequence). V lost 2 bases to trimming and J lost 3 bases; unmatched junction nucleotides: 0. CDR3 nucleotides: TGCAGTGCTAGACTAGCGGGAACAGATACGCAGTATTTT. As protein: CSARLAGTDTQYF.